The 32 T cell receptor beta chains listed next were all sequenced from one sample in a study of sequential checkpoint blockade in melanoma. This sample's treatment: randomized to nivolumab then ipilimumab (arm A) or the reverse (arm B). The protocol was immunoSEQ multiplex PCR, while the TCRdb copy is restricted to in-frame clones and leaves out a portion. Of around 19,000 clones listed, roughly four fifths are singletons. This sample comprised CD8+ T cells sorted from blood (inferred from file names), obtained from a patient given nivolumab and ipilimumab in sequence. The receptors derive from a human donor with melanoma.

The V call is TRBV7-3, the J call TRBJ2-3; D perhaps matches TRBD2 (6 bases). Trimming took 1 base from V and 5 from J, leaving 10 bases between them. Germline CDR1 and CDR2: SGHTA and FQGTGA. The CDR3 consists of 14 residues. CDR3 coding DNA: TGTGCCAGCAGCTTAAAAGTGGGGGGAGATACGCAGTATTTT. It yields the protein CASSLKVGGDTQYF.

This clone was seen only once. The chain links TRBV4-3 to TRBJ1-6; 11 bases map to TRBD1. Germline-derived CDR1 and CDR2 are LGHNA and YSLEER. This CDR3 contains 17 residues. V lost 0 bases, J lost 6 bases, and 4 bases stayed unmatched. CDR3 coding DNA: TGCGCCAGCAGCCAAGATCTGGACAGGGGGCCTAATTCACCCCTCCACTTT. Amino acids: CASSQDLDRGPNSPLHF.

The chain uses TRBV7-3 and TRBJ2-7; D might be TRBD1 (6 bases). CDR3 size: 18 residues. V was pared by 2 bases and J by 2 bases, with 22 bases between. The germline CDR1 and CDR2 sequences are SGHTA and FQGTGA. The CDR3 bases are TGTGCCAGCAGCTTATTTGTTGGGACACGGTCGCCCCCCTACGAGCAGTACTTC. This gives the protein CASSLFVGTRSPPYEQYF.

J is TRBJ1-5 and V is TRBV10-3; TRBD1 matches at 9 bases. V lost 3 bases, J lost 7 bases, and 7 bases stayed unmatched. The CDR3 runs 15 residues. CDR1 is ENHRY, CDR2 SYGVKD, per germline. Written as DNA, the CDR3 is TGTGCCATCAGTGACTCGGGACAGGGTACCCAGCCCCAGCATTTT. Encoded protein: CAISDSGQGTQPQHF.

J is TRBJ2-1 and V is TRBV5-6, with 8 bases matching TRBD1. Germline V gives CDR1 SGHDT, CDR2 YYEEEE. V lost 6 bases, J lost 0 bases, and 8 bases stayed unmatched. This CDR3 is built from 16 residues. The CDR3 DNA reads TGTGCCAGCACCTACAGGGGGACGAGCTCCTACAATGAGCAGTTCTTC. Translation gives CASTYRGTSSYNEQFF.

V and J are TRBV27 and TRBJ2-1; 10 bases line up with TRBD2. Germline lookup yields CDR1 MNHEY and CDR2 SMNVEV (reference sequence). Trimming at V came to 3 bases and at J to 4 bases, leaving 12 bases not matched to a gene. This CDR3 is built from 18 residues. The CDR3 bases are TGTGCCAGCAGTTTCAAGTATCTTGGACTAGCGGCATACAATGAGCAGTTCTTC. Protein product: CASSFKYLGLAAYNEQFF.

This clone has just one count. The chain employs TRBV13 and TRBJ2-5; 7 bases line up with TRBD2. This CDR3 region has 15 residues. Germline V gene data show CDR1 as PRHDT and CDR2 as FYEKMQ (reference sequence). V shed 1 base, J shed 2 bases, and the junction held 4 bases outside the gene matches. Here the CDR3 reads CASSLAGGPQETQYF. The DNA for the CDR3 is TGTGCCAGCAGCTTAGCGGGGGGACCTCAAGAGACCCAGTACTTC.

This clone was detected once. The chain joins TRBV28 to TRBJ1-2; perhaps TRBD1 as D (5 bases). V was pared by 1 base and J by 8 bases, with 17 bases between. The CDR3 sequence is 15 residues long. Germline assignment: CDR1 MDHEN and CDR2 SYDVKM. The CDR3 DNA follows: TGTGCCAGCAGTTTATCTGAGGACAAACTCGGGGGCTACACCTTC. Translated, it gives CASSLSEDKLGGYTF.

This rearrangement joins TRBV19 to TRBJ2-3; a possible D gene is TRBD2 (5 bases). The CDR3 runs 14 residues. Germline CDR1 LNHDA, CDR2 SQIVND (reference sequence). Between the trimmed V and J ends, which lost 2 bases and 5 bases, there was a span of 11 bases. CDR3 loop: CASSIQPRGDTQYF. CDR3 bases: TGTGCCAGTAGTATACAACCACGGGGAGATACGCAGTATTTT.

The genes are TRBV7-9 and TRBJ2-3; 9 nucleotides agree with TRBD1. Losses at the gene ends were 0 bases for V and 4 bases for J; bases not matched to a gene: 5. The germline CDR1 and CDR2 sequences are SEHNR and FQNEAQ (reference sequence). The CDR3 is 16 residues long. The CDR3 DNA follows: TGTGCCAGCAGCTTAGCGGGACAGGGTTTGTCAGATACGCAGTATTTT. Residues: CASSLAGQGLSDTQYF.

V and J are TRBV7-9 and TRBJ2-5, with D maybe TRBD1 (7 bases). The CDR3 runs 14 residues. Germline V lookup: CDR1 SEHNR, CDR2 FQNEAQ (reference sequence). V lost 7 bases to trimming and J lost 2 bases, with 14 bases between them. This chain's CDR3 is CASKDAGGQETQYF. The CDR3 DNA is TGTGCCAGCAAGGATGCAGGGGGGCAAGAGACCCAGTACTTC.

The rearrangement links TRBV19 to TRBJ1-1; D may be TRBD1 (6 bases). Per the germline V gene, CDR1 is LNHDA and CDR2 is SQIVND (reference sequence). This CDR3 has 14 residues. Trimming stripped 8 bases from V and 2 bases from J, with 15 bases between. The CDR3 is CASWAKQGNTEAFF. For the CDR3, the DNA is TGTGCCAGTTGGGCCAAACAGGGAAACACTGAAGCTTTCTTT. The full variable domain, rest sourced from reference TRBV19 and TRBJ1-1, is DGGITQSPKYLFRKEGQNVTLSCEQNLNHDAMYWYRQDPGQGLRLIYYSQIVNDFQKGDIAEGYSVSREKKESFPLTVTSAQKNPTAFYLCASWAKQGNTEAFFGQGTRLTVV.

This chain connects TRBV28 to TRBJ2-3; TRBD2 matches at 10 bases. Per the germline V gene, CDR1 is MDHEN and CDR2 is SYDVKM. CDR3 length equals 18 residues. With 2 bases clipped from V and 0 bases from J, the junction kept 8 bases outside the gene matches. The CDR3 sequence is CASSLLASGGESTDTQYF. The CDR3 coding sequence is TGTGCCAGCAGTTTACTAGCTAGCGGGGGAGAAAGCACAGATACGCAGTATTTT.

This chain joins TRBV7-9 and TRBJ1-1, with D possibly matching TRBD1 (5 bases). Germline loops: CDR1 SEHNR, CDR2 FQNEAQ (reference sequence). With 3 bases removed from V and 5 bases from J, the gap between germline ends came to 13 bases. The CDR3 consists of 14 residues. This CDR3 is CASSFGGSRTEAFF. CDR3 sequence (DNA): TGTGCCAGCAGCTTCGGGGGATCGAGGACTGAAGCTTTCTTT.

The sample holds one count of this clone. The DNA for the CDR3 is TGTGCCAGCAGACTCGGGACTAGCGGGGCAGATACGCAGTATTTT. Protein: CASRLGTSGADTQYF. V and J are TRBV13 and TRBJ2-3; 13 positions match TRBD2. Looked up from germline, CDR1 is PRHDT and CDR2 is FYEKMQ (reference sequence). The trim removed 6 bases at V and 4 bases at J, leaving 4 bases unmatched. The length of the CDR3 is 15 residues.

The chain has TRBV5-1 and TRBJ2-5, with 10 bases fitting TRBD2. With the DNA end fitting TRBJ2-7 better, the J assignment may be wrong. The CDR3 is 13 residues long. The germline gives CDR1 SGHRS, CDR2 YFSETQ. CDR3 residues: CASSLGLAGEQYF. The CDR3 region has the DNA TGCGCCAGCAGCTTGGGACTAGCGGGCGAGCAGTACTTC.

The V and J genes are TRBV18 and TRBJ2-5; no reliable D call. V gave up 0 bases and J gave up 1 base, with 6 bases separating them. Germline V gene lookup returns CDR1 KGHSH and CDR2 LQKENI. The CDR3 is 14 residues long. DNA of the CDR3: TGTGCCAGCTCACCACCACAATCCCAAGAGACCCAGTACTTC. This gives the protein CASSPPQSQETQYF. The variable domain in full, completed from reference TRBV18 and TRBJ2-5, reads NAGVMQNPRHLVRRRGQEARLRCSPMKGHSHVYWYRQLPEEGLKFMVYLQKENIIDESGMPKERFSAEFPKEGPSILRIQQVVRGDSAAYFCASSPPQSQETQYFGPGTRLLVL.

The sample holds one count of this clone. The chain couples TRBV6-5 to TRBJ2-5, with TRBD1 as a possible D gene (5 bases). Germline V lookup: CDR1 MNHEY, CDR2 SVGAGI. Trimming shortened V by 2 bases and J by 4 bases, and 11 bases separated the two germline ends. The CDR3 totals 14 residues. The CDR3 here is CASSYRTSGETQYF. The CDR3 DNA reads as TGTGCCAGCAGTTACCGGACAAGTGGAGAGACCCAGTACTTC.

The rearrangement uses TRBV19 and TRBJ1-3; D is unresolved. The ends were cut back, 7 bases at V and 0 bases at J, with 13 bases in the middle. This CDR3 region has 15 residues. Germline-derived CDR1 and CDR2 are LNHDA and SQIVND (reference sequence). CDR3 in amino acids: CASTPALSSGNTIYF. The CDR3 bases are TGTGCCAGTACCCCTGCCCTTAGCTCTGGAAACACCATATATTTT. Combining the CDR3 with reference TRBV19 and TRBJ1-3 gives the whole variable domain DGGITQSPKYLFRKEGQNVTLSCEQNLNHDAMYWYRQDPGQGLRLIYYSQIVNDFQKGDIAEGYSVSREKKESFPLTVTSAQKNPTAFYLCASTPALSSGNTIYFGEGSWLTVV.

The sample holds a few counts of this clone. V and J are TRBV7-6 and TRBJ2-3; TRBD1 is a possible D gene (6 bases). The CDR3 is made up of 14 amino acids. The germline CDR1 and CDR2 sequences are SGHVS and FNYEAQ. V was cut by 4 bases and J by 3 bases, with 11 bases left in between. CDR3 DNA sequence: TGTGCCAGCAGCTCCACAGGGAAAACAGATACGCAGTATTTT. Its protein is CASSSTGKTDTQYF.

The gene calls are TRBV29-1 and TRBJ1-2; 9 nucleotides line up with TRBD1. V dropped 3 bases and J dropped 5; count of bases not matched to a gene: 10. This CDR3 is built from 15 residues. The germline gives CDR1 SQVTM, CDR2 ANQGSEA. The CDR3 nucleotides are TGCAGCGTTGAGCTGCCGGGACAGGGAGCTTATGGCTACACCTTC. Translated, it gives CSVELPGQGAYGYTF.

There are a few counts of this clone. V usage is TRBV19 and J usage is TRBJ2-7, with TRBD1 matching 11 bases. The CDR3 covers 16 residues. Germline CDR1 and CDR2: LNHDA and SQIVND (reference sequence). V lost 3 bases and J lost 5; bases outside the gene matches: 9. DNA of the CDR3: TGTGCCAGTAGTATGAAGGGGACAGGGGGTAGGCACGAGCAGTACTTC. It encodes CASSMKGTGGRHEQYF.

The sample holds one count of this clone. The chain links TRBV19 to TRBJ1-1, with 7 positions matching TRBD1. This CDR3 contains 14 residues. Unmatched junction bases numbered 5, after V lost 7 bases and J lost 0 bases. Germline V gene sequence: CDR1 LNHDA, CDR2 SQIVND (reference sequence). CDR3 in amino acids: CASKGTVMNTEAFF. CDR3 in DNA: TGTGCCAGTAAAGGGACAGTCATGAACACTGAAGCTTTCTTT.

The chain joins TRBV28 to TRBJ2-1; 9 nucleotides line up with TRBD2. Germline V gene data show CDR1 as MDHEN and CDR2 as SYDVKM. V shed 10 bases, J shed 6 bases, and the junction held 7 bases outside the gene matches. This CDR3 comprises 13 residues. The CDR3 sequence: CATTGLAGNEQFF. CDR3 nucleotides: TGTGCCACCACGGGACTAGCTGGCAATGAGCAGTTCTTC.

In its sample, this clone is medium-sized. The V call is TRBV7-2, the J call TRBJ1-1, with 8 nucleotides matching TRBD1. This CDR3 has 13 amino acids. J was trimmed by 7 bases and V by 3 bases; bases with no gene match: 4. CDR1 SGHTA and CDR2 FQGNSA come from the germline V gene. CDR3: CASSFPGGVEAFF. The CDR3, as DNA: TGTGCCAGCAGCTTCCCAGGGGGCGTTGAAGCTTTCTTT.

V usage is TRBV7-9 and J usage is TRBJ1-6; 10 bases match TRBD1. The J segment lost 2 bases and the V segment lost 1 base, leaving 2 bases of the junction unmatched. Germline-derived CDR1 and CDR2 are SEHNR and FQNEAQ (reference sequence). This CDR3 is 17 amino acids long. CDR3 sequence (DNA): TGTGCCAGCAGCTTAGTAGGACAGGGGGCCTATAATTCACCCCTCCACTTT. Protein sequence: CASSLVGQGAYNSPLHF.

The chain combines TRBV10-3 with TRBJ2-2; D is unclear. Germline V gene lookup returns CDR1 ENHRY and CDR2 SYGVKD. The CDR3 is 15 residues long. V was trimmed by 6 bases and J by 9 bases, leaving 20 bases between them. CDR3 sequence reads: CAIRSESEASRELFF. DNA for the CDR3: TGTGCCATCAGGAGCGAAAGTGAGGCATCGCGGGAGCTGTTTTTT.

V gene TRBV7-8 combines with J gene TRBJ1-3; D not resolved. CDR3 size: 15 residues. Trimming removed 2 bases at V and 0 bases at J, with 8 bases between. The germline V gene encodes CDR1 SGHVS and CDR2 FQNEAQ. CDR3 region: CASSLYGSSGNTIYF. The CDR3 nucleotides read TGTGCCAGCAGCTTATACGGGAGCTCTGGAAACACCATATATTTT.

J is TRBJ2-1 and V is TRBV27; TRBD1 might be the D (6 bases). From germline, CDR1 is MNHEY and CDR2 SMNVEV (reference sequence). V lost 6 bases and J lost 8, with 20 bases in between. The CDR3 runs 15 residues. CDR3 sequence (DNA): TGTGCCAGCAGCCTGGAACAGGGCCGCTGGGATGAGCAGTTCTTC. It translates to CASSLEQGRWDEQFF.

DNA for the CDR3: TGTGCCAGCAGCGAAGACAGGGTCGATAATTCACCCCTCCACTTT. This gives the protein CASSEDRVDNSPLHF. The genes are TRBV5-6 and TRBJ1-6; TRBD1 matches 7 bases. Germline V lookup: CDR1 SGHDT, CDR2 YYEEEE. This CDR3 comprises 15 residues. J was trimmed by 5 bases and V by 4 bases; bases with no gene match: 6. The full variable domain, its missing parts supplied by reference TRBV5-6 and TRBJ1-6, is DAGVTQSPTHLIKTRGQQVTLRCSPKSGHDTVSWYQQALGQGPQFIFQYYEEEERQRGNFPDRFSGHQFPNYSSELNVNALLLGDSALYLCASSEDRVDNSPLHFGNGTRLTVT.

The rearrangement uses TRBV21-1 and TRBJ2-5; the table names TRBD2, a call not compared with the DNA. TRBV21-1 constitutes a pseudogene. The CDR3 contains 13 residues. The CDR3 loop is CASSKRRDETQYF. In nucleotides, the CDR3 is TGTGCCAGCAGCAAACGGAGGGACGAGACCCAGTACTTC.

CDR3 in DNA: TGTGCCAGCAGCTTAGCGCAGGGATACGAGCAGTACTTC. It yields the protein CASSLAQGYEQYF. This chain links TRBV7-9 with TRBJ2-7; a weak D match, TRBD1 (5 bases). The CDR3 has 13 residues. The V gene lost 0 bases and the J gene lost 4 bases, with 7 bases spanning the gap. CDR1 and CDR2 (germline): SEHNR, FQNEAQ (reference sequence).